The 29 T cell receptor beta chains given below trace back to one sample, sequenced in a study of blood T cells in healthy people across ages (dated by TCRdb to about 2015). Library creation used 5' RACE. Sequenced using an Illumina HiSeq 2500. A second PCR of 7 to 11 cycles was performed with a sample-barcoded 5' primer and a J-beta primer mix. TCRdb redid the processing of the public reads, applying fastp at Q25 and MiXCR, and retained in-frame beta chains. Every entry covers one CDR3 protein and lists the most common genes and DNA from its rows. Within this sample are 650,000 to 1,000,000 distinct CDR3 sequences, with around 36% of them counted one time only. The ten largest clones capture 13% of the sample. Source material: blood. These receptors were collected from a man aged 18 to 29 in good health.

This clonotype appeared a few times. V gene TRBV7-6 combines with J gene TRBJ2-5, with D maybe TRBD2 (6 bases). V was trimmed by 2 bases and J by 5 bases, leaving 12 bases between them. Germline V gene data show CDR1 as SGHVS and CDR2 as FNYEAQ. The CDR3 is 14 residues long. Here the CDR3 DNA reads TGTGCCAGCAGCTTAATTCGACTAGGGGAGACCCAGTACTTC. Translating it yields CASSLIRLGETQYF.

In regard to this clonotype: This may be a read error: a much more frequent sequence differs by one nucleotide. This sequence joins TRBV4-1 and TRBJ1-2; D ambiguous. The CDR3 totals 17 residues. Germline CDR1 and CDR2: MGHRA and YSYEKL. V was shortened by 1 base and J by 2 bases, with 17 bases between the two germline ends. CDR3 residues: CASSQARAGRINYGYTF. As DNA, the CDR3 is TGCGCCAGCAGCCAAGCGCGGGCAGGAAGAATCAACTATGGCTACACCTTC.

In this sample, this clonotype turned up a few times. The chain couples TRBV7-9 to TRBJ1-2; no clear D. V was cut by 5 bases and J by 6 bases, with 10 bases left in between. Germline V gene sequence: CDR1 SEHNR, CDR2 FQNEAQ (reference sequence). This CDR3 contains 12 residues. The CDR3 DNA is TGTGCCAGCAGCATGGTCCGGGATGGCTACACCTTC. The encoded protein is CASSMVRDGYTF. Full variable domain (rest looked up from reference TRBV7-9 and TRBJ1-2): DTGVSQNPRHKITKRGQNVTFRCDPISEHNRLYWYRQTLGQGPEFLTYFQNEAQLEKSRLLSDRFSAERPKGSFSTLEIQRTEQGDSAMYLCASSMVRDGYTFGSGTRLTVV.

The chain couples TRBV29-1 to TRBJ2-1, with D possibly being TRBD2 (6 bases). CDR1 and CDR2 from the germline V gene are SQVTM and ANQGSEA. The ends were cut back, 7 bases at V and 0 bases at J, with 10 bases in the middle. This CDR3 is built from 13 residues. The CDR3 reads CSAGVSSYNEQFF. DNA of the CDR3: TGCAGCGCGGGGGTCAGCTCCTACAATGAGCAGTTCTTC.

Only a few counts were recorded for this clonotype. V usage is TRBV12-3 or TRBV12-4 and J usage is TRBJ1-1; the match to TRBD1 covers 9 bases. This CDR3 is 13 amino acids long. Unmatched junction bases numbered 6, after V lost 5 bases and J lost 8 bases. The CDR3 region is CASSAGQGLEAFF. In nucleotides, the CDR3 is TGTGCCAGCAGTGCGGGACAGGGTTTGGAAGCTTTCTTT.

The chain combines TRBV12-3 or TRBV12-4 with TRBJ1-1; D ambiguous. CDR3 length equals 13 residues. V lost 3 bases to trimming and J lost 3 bases, with 8 bases between them. CDR3 region: CASSFDGYTEAFF. The CDR3 coding sequence is TGTGCCAGCAGTTTTGACGGCTACACTGAAGCTTTCTTT.

On this clonotype itself: This may be a read error: a much more frequent sequence differs by one nucleotide. V is TRBV6-5 and J is TRBJ2-1; possibly TRBD1 for D (6 bases). The CDR3 consists of 12 residues. V shed 6 bases and J shed 13 bases, with 16 bases lying between them. CDR1 is MNHEY and CDR2 is SVGAGI in the germline V gene. CDR3 loop: CASSRGSETQFF. In DNA form, the CDR3 reads TGTGCCAGCAGCAGGGGATCGGAGACCCAGTTCTTC.

V is TRBV12-3 or TRBV12-4 and J is TRBJ2-7; the D is unclear. The CDR3 sequence is 13 residues long. The ends were cut back, 5 bases at V and 2 bases at J, with 10 bases in the middle. In DNA, the CDR3 is TGTGCCAGCAGTCAGGTGAGAGCCTACGAGCAGTACTTC. Translation gives CASSQVRAYEQYF.

This clonotype was seen only a few times. V gene TRBV12-3 or TRBV12-4 combines with J gene TRBJ1-3, with no clear D. There are 14 residues in the CDR3. The V end lost 3 bases, the J end lost 0 bases, and 6 bases lay between the germline ends. CDR3 loop: CASSFGSSGNTIYF. The CDR3 DNA reads as TGTGCCAGCAGTTTTGGGTCCTCTGGAAACACCATATATTTT.

This clonotype has just a few counts. J is TRBJ1-6 and V is TRBV21-1; TRBD1, the table's D call, lacks a check against the DNA. TRBV21-1 is noted as a pseudogene. This CDR3 has 15 residues. This chain's CDR3 is CARGRGDSRNSPLHF. The DNA of the CDR3 is TGTGCCAGAGGTAGAGGGGACAGCAGAAATTCACCCCTCCACTTT.

This chain connects TRBV25-1 to TRBJ2-5; 9 nucleotides agree with TRBD2. The CDR3 runs 13 residues. CDR1 MGHDK and CDR2 SYGVNS come from the germline V gene. V dropped 10 bases and J dropped 5; count of bases not matched to a gene: 8. DNA of the CDR3: TGTGCCACCCTGCGGGAGGGCTGGGAGACCCAGTACTTC. It encodes CATLREGWETQYF.

The gene calls are TRBV12-3 or TRBV12-4 and TRBJ2-3, with no clear D. The ends were cut back, 8 bases at V and 13 bases at J, with 16 bases in the middle. This CDR3 has 11 amino acids. This CDR3 reads CASGWADMEYF. In nucleotides, the CDR3 is TGTGCCAGCGGTTGGGCAGATATGGAGTATTTT.

Only one count was recorded for this clonotype. At one of its ends the junction is not consistent with the germline gene, which may arise from a read error. The chain carries TRBV28 and TRBJ1-5; the D is unclear. There are 15 residues in the CDR3. The germline gives CDR1 MDHEN, CDR2 SYDVKM. The CDR3 sequence: CVSSPTGYSNQPQHF. In DNA form, the CDR3 reads TGTGTCAGCAGTCCGACGGGATATAGCAATCAGCCCCAGCATTTT. Supplemented by reference TRBV28 and TRBJ1-5, the full variable domain reads DVKVTQSSRYLVKRTGEKVFLECVQDMDHENMFWYRQDPGLGLRLIYFSYDVKMKEKGDIPEGYSVSREKKERFSLILESASTNQTSMYLCVSSPTGYSNQPQHFGDGTRLSIL.

For this clonotype: A read error may be the cause here, since a much bigger clone is one base away. The rearrangement joins TRBV12-3 or TRBV12-4 to TRBJ1-5; D unresolved. The CDR3 has 15 residues. This CDR3 is CASSLVRDSSQPQHF. The DNA for the CDR3 is TGTGCCAGCAGTTTAGTAAGGGATAGCAGTCAGCCCCAGCATTTT.

The chain combines TRBV11-2 with TRBJ2-5; D may be TRBD1 or TRBD2 (5 bases each). V was clipped by 6 bases and J by 4 bases, with 18 bases between them. Germline CDR1 SGHAT, CDR2 FQNNGV. The length of the CDR3 is 15 residues. The CDR3 nucleotides read TGTGCCAGCAGGCGTGTGGGGGAAATAGGAGAGACCCAGTACTTC. Its protein product is CASRRVGEIGETQYF.

This clonotype was seen once. The V gene is TRBV4-3, the J gene TRBJ1-1; maybe TRBD1 (5 bases). The length of the CDR3 is 14 residues. Germline V gene data show CDR1 as LGHNA and CDR2 as YSLEER. The germline V and J ends were trimmed by 5 bases and 2 bases, with 12 bases remaining between them. The CDR3 DNA reads TGCGCCAGCAGCGTGGGACTGATTAACACTGAAGCTTTCTTT. Protein sequence: CASSVGLINTEAFF.

This rearrangement joins TRBV6-5 to TRBJ2-7; TRBD1 might be the D (5 bases). CDR3 length: 11 residues. In germline, CDR1 is MNHEY, CDR2 SVGAGI. V lost 8 bases and J lost 5, with 10 bases in between. CDR3 region: CASGRENEQYF. CDR3 nucleotides: TGTGCCAGCGGCAGGGAAAACGAGCAGTACTTC.

This clonotype was counted ten times or more. The chain has TRBV4-3 and TRBJ2-3; D is possibly TRBD2 (5 bases). Germline-derived CDR1 and CDR2 are LGHNA and YSLEER. V was shortened by 1 base and J by 4 bases, with 12 bases between the two germline ends. This CDR3 has 15 residues. This CDR3 is CASSQVRSEADTQYF. The CDR3 nucleotides read TGCGCCAGCAGCCAAGTAAGGTCGGAGGCAGATACGCAGTATTTT.

This clonotype was counted a few times. The chain employs TRBV12-3 or TRBV12-4 and TRBJ1-2; 12 bases fit TRBD1. V was clipped by 5 bases and J by 9 bases; unmatched bases: 7. This CDR3 contains 14 residues. This CDR3 is CASSLSGTGGRYTF. CDR3 sequence (DNA): TGTGCCAGCAGTCTATCCGGGACAGGGGGCCGCTACACCTTC.

This clonotype was counted a few times. This chain connects TRBV28 to TRBJ1-4; maybe TRBD1 (6 bases). From germline, CDR1 is MDHEN and CDR2 SYDVKM. V was cut by 1 base and J by 8 bases, with 14 bases left in between. CDR3 length: 15 residues. The CDR3 DNA follows: TGTGCCAGCAGTTTATATCGGGGGCGGTGGGAAAAACTGTTTTTT. Protein product: CASSLYRGRWEKLFF.

V and J are TRBV28 and TRBJ1-3, with a weak D call TRBD1 (6 bases). CDR1 and CDR2 from the germline V gene are MDHEN and SYDVKM. Trimming took 7 bases from V and 2 from J, leaving 15 bases between them. This CDR3 spans 15 amino acids. The CDR3 spells CASIITKGAGNTIYF. The DNA for the CDR3 is TGTGCCAGCATCATCACGAAGGGGGCTGGAAACACCATATATTTT.

This clonotype was counted a few times. The rearrangement links TRBV7-2 to TRBJ2-5; 8 bases align to TRBD1. CDR3 length equals 15 residues. Germline CDR1 and CDR2: SGHTA and FQGNSA. With V trimmed by 5 bases and J by 11 bases, 16 bases remained unmatched. This CDR3 is CASSPTGEAGNEQYF. The CDR3 nucleotides are TGTGCCAGCAGCCCGACAGGGGAGGCGGGCAATGAGCAGTACTTC.

The sample holds a few counts of this clonotype. The chain couples TRBV4-3 to TRBJ2-3, with 8 bases that match TRBD1. The ends lost 0 bases at V and 4 bases at J; junction bases unmatched: 9. The CDR3 has 17 amino acids. Germline CDR1 and CDR2: LGHNA and YSLEER. CDR3 residues: CASSQEPGQGSADTQYF. DNA of the CDR3: TGCGCCAGCAGCCAAGAGCCCGGACAGGGTAGCGCAGATACGCAGTATTTT.

The chain couples TRBV4-3 to TRBJ1-1; unclear D gene. The CDR3 is made up of 13 amino acids. V was trimmed by 1 base and J by 5 bases, leaving 8 bases between them. Per germline, CDR1 LGHNA and CDR2 YSLEER. The CDR3 loop reads CASSQAASTEAFF. CDR3 bases: TGCGCCAGCAGCCAAGCGGCGAGTACTGAAGCTTTCTTT.

This clonotype showed up just once. The chain recombines TRBV27 with TRBJ2-7, with 11 bases identical to TRBD1. Looked up from germline, CDR1 is MNHEY and CDR2 is SMNVEV (reference sequence). The CDR3 length is 16 residues. V lost 4 bases to trimming and J lost 5 bases; unmatched junction nucleotides: 10. The CDR3 loop is CASSSSGTGGTDEQYF. In nucleotides, the CDR3 is TGTGCCAGCAGTTCATCGGGGACAGGGGGAACCGACGAGCAGTACTTC.

This clonotype was counted ten times or more. The chain carries TRBV6-2 or TRBV6-3 and TRBJ2-3; no reliable D call. Germline values: CDR1 MNHEY, CDR2 SVGEGT. CDR3 size: 13 residues. Trimming took off 8 bases at V and 2 bases at J, with 11 bases between the two ends. The CDR3 reads CASGSQTTDTQYF. The CDR3 DNA reads as TGTGCCAGCGGCAGTCAGACCACAGATACGCAGTATTTT.

This clonotype was counted between two and nine times. This chain uses TRBV7-2 with TRBJ1-2; TRBD1 is a possible D gene (6 bases). V was clipped by 1 base and J by 2 bases, with 11 bases between them. The CDR3 covers 15 residues. Germline assignment: CDR1 SGHTA and CDR2 FQGNSA. The CDR3 loop reads CASSLDGTRNYGYTF. The CDR3 bases are TGTGCCAGCAGCTTAGACGGGACACGGAACTATGGCTACACCTTC.

The gene calls are TRBV6-2 or TRBV6-3 and TRBJ2-1; the D is unclear. This CDR3 has 13 residues. The germline V and J ends were trimmed by 6 bases and 13 bases, with 19 bases remaining between them. CDR1 is MNHEY and CDR2 is SVGEGT in the germline V gene. CDR3 nucleotide sequence: TGTGCCAGCAGCTTCTCACTGCAAGAGACCCAGTTCTTC. This gives the protein CASSFSLQETQFF.

The chain links TRBV12-3 or TRBV12-4 to TRBJ2-2; 9 bases are shared with TRBD1. The CDR3 covers 18 residues. After removal of 5 bases from V and 3 bases from J, the junction contained 13 bases not matched to a gene. The CDR3 nucleotides read TGTGCCAGCAGTCCTACCTCCGGGACAGGGAAGGACACCGGGGAGCTGTTTTTT. Protein sequence: CASSPTSGTGKDTGELFF.